This is a list of T cell receptor beta chains from one sample in a study of cytomegalovirus exposure and HLA in healthy donors. TCRdb keeps only in-frame clones here, not all; method: immunoSEQ multiplex PCR. The sample carries approximately 150,000 clones, roughly 80% recorded once. Sequencing input: PBMCs. These receptors all stem from a woman in her forties in good health and CMV-seropositive. Both conserved end residues are part of each CDR3.

TRBV7-6	13	CASSLFRVNEQFF
TRBV4-2	11	CASSGRTEAFF
TRBV6-5	15	CASSWTSGGQETQYF
TRBV9	13	CASSGGHTDTQYF
TRBV7-8	14	CASSGSGQGAIQFF
TRBV5-4	16	CASSWIGTGSTDTQYF
TRBV18	17	CASSPSTRISGANVLTF
TRBV13	17	CASSPPRLAGDTGELFF
TRBV5-4	17	CASSSTTIRGDTGELFF
TRBV7-2	18	CASSDSTSGRLGSYEQYF
TRBV7-8	18	CASSLGRGARDVGNTIYF
TRBV6-1	15	CASSPRDSHNQPQHF
TRBV29-1	16	CSVEASRLIVQETQYF
TRBV10-3	18	CAISVSPSPLAVSYEQYF
TRBV5-6	13	CASSKDRVYGYTF
TRBV7-8	16	CASSLERGGDNQPQHF
TRBV28	16	CASSSRIPGLVNEQFF
TRBV14	13	CASSPAFQETQYF
TRBV2	15	CASSVSGVPYNEQFF
TRBV7-9	13	CASTPPPADTQYF
TRBV18	15	CASSPRHSTNEKLFF
TRBV9	18	CASSVVPSGGAFYNEQFF
TRBV6-5	12	CASSSTSIPQHF
TRBV28	17	CASSLPPRLGSTDTQYF
TRBV21-1	14	CASSKGGSGNEQFF
TRBV6-6	16	CASSYDRGDSNQPQHF
TRBV5-6	17	CASSPGLAKVIGNEQFF
TRBV25-1	17	CASSELRQYSSNQPQHF
TRBV28	15	CASRPGLALSGELFF
TRBV10-2	13	CASQLTESYEQYF
TRBV25-1	13	CASRQQGVEGYTF
TRBV18	17	CASSPRFLTGTLEAQHF
TRBV2	13	CASTETGAYEQYF
TRBV27	14	CASSLFWTGEEAFF
TRBV7-2	16	CASSFDRVRYYNEQFF
TRBV18	16	CASSPPPAALNSPLHF
TRBV30	16	CAWSGIPTGGPDTQYF
TRBV5-8	15	CASSFQAGTGGEQYF
TRBV6-5	13	CASSGGLRYEQYF